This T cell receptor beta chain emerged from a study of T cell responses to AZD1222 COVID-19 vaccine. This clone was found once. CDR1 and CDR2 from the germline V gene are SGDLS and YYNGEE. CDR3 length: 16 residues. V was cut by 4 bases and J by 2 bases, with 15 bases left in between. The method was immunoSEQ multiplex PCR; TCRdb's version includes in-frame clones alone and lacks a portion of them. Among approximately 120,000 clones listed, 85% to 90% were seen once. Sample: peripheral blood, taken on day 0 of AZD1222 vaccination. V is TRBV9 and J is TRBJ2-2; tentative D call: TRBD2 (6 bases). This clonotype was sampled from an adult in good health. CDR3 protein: CASSSRAGLNTGELFF. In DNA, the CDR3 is TGTGCCAGCAGCTCCAGGGCGGGACTTAACACCGGGGAGCTGTTTTTT.